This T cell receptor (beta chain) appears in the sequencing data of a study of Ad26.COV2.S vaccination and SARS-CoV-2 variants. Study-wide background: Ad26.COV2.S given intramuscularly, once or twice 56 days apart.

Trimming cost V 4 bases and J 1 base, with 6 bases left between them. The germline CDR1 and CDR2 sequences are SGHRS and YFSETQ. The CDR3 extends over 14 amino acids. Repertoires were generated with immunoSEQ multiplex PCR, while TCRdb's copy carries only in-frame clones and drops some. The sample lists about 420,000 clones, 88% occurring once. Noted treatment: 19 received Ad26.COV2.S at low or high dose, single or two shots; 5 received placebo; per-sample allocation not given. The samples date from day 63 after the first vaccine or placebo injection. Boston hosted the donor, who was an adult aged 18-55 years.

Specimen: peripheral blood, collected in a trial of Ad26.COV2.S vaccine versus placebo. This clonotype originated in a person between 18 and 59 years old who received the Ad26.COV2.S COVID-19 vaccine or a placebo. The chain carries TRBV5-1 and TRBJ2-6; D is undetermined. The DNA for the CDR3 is TGCGCCAGCAGCGACAAGTCTGGGGCCAACGTCCTGACTTTC. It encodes CASSDKSGANVLTF. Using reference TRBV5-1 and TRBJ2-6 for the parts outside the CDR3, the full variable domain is KAGVTQTPRYLIKTRGQQVTLSCSPISGHRSVSWYQQTPGQGLQFLFEYFSETQRNKGNFPGRFSGRQFSNSRSEMNVSTLELGDSALYLCASSDKSGANVLTFGAGSRLTVL.